Sequencing of this T cell receptor beta chain was carried out in a study of T cell repertoires in cytomegalovirus infection. Each CDR3 protein is one row after TCRdb ran MiXCR on the reads. Of about 400,000 distinct CDR3 sequences listed, nearly 35% are singletons. Comment on this clonotype: Its antigen remains unknown.

CDR3 length: 15 amino acids. V lost 5 bases, J lost 3 bases, and 14 bases lay in between. CDR1 LNHDA and CDR2 SQIVND come from the germline V gene (reference sequence). The clonotype was recovered from a human donor in good health (CMV status not recorded). Some clones in this sample may be carry-over from other donors' samples. The genes are TRBV19 and TRBJ1-5; the D gene is possibly TRBD1 (5 bases). The source material was cultured PBMCs, sampled from culture after CMV antigen stimulation. CDR3 sequence reads: CASSGAYSANQPQHF. The CDR3 DNA reads as TGTGCCAGTAGTGGGGCCTATTCCGCCAATCAGCCCCAGCATTTT.